This T cell receptor beta chain was documented in a study of blood T cells in healthy people across ages (dated by TCRdb to the mid-2010s). Regarding the complete study: Template switching captured roughly one uniquely barcoded TCR beta cDNA molecule per two T cells in model experiments. Donors of different ages were randomly distributed across sequencing lanes to avoid experimental bias. The study measured age-related changes in TCR beta repertoire diversity using deep sequencing normalized with unique cDNA molecular identifiers. For two donors (one aged 18 to 30 and one aged 80 or older), the study analyzed two additional independent replicas of 1 million unique cDNA reads from the same blood draw. Donors were grouped into four age groups: young (average roughly 16 years), middle-aged (about 38), aged (around 60) and long-lived (about 89). The research as a whole found: Observed TCR beta diversity per million T cells fell roughly linearly with age, and a significant reduction was already apparent by age around 40. There was a strong correlation between observed TCR beta diversity and the percentage of naive T cells measured by flow cytometry. Estimates of total diversity based on one million sequenced T cells were regarded as lower bounds and as underestimates. Conclusive comparison of naive and antigen-experienced compartments was prevented by the profiling of bulk unsorted PBMCs. Because donor CMV infection status was unknown, age-related changes in expanded clonotypes were potentially confounded. Compared with the aged group, more naive CD4+ T cells, fewer expanded clones and increased TCR diversity were shown by the long-lived group, suggesting age selection.

Reading from cysteine to phenylalanine, the CDR3 counts 15 amino acids. Just the 45-base CDR3 DNA is kept, in frame starting at base 1. Via the germline V gene, CDR1 is SQVTM and CDR2 ANQGSEA. The V and J ends are trimmed by 0 bases and 0 bases, leaving 12 bases between them. Donors were around 37 systemically healthy Caucasian individuals from Russia aged 6 to 90 years. Roughly 10 milliliters of peripheral blood were drawn from each donor into EDTA-treated Vacutainer tubes. Ficoll-Paque density-gradient centrifugation was used to isolate PBMCs, with at least 6 million obtained per sample. Trizol reagent was used to extract total RNA from the PBMCs, yielding at least 5.5 micrograms per sample. Naive CD45RAhigh/CD27high T cell percentages were measured by flow cytometry on a PBMC aliquot from every donor. This clonotype was recorded many times. Which antigen it targets is not known. Qualities for individual bases were not recorded, and no much larger clone is one base off.

The library was prepared using 5' RACE. Sequencing took place on an Illumina HiSeq 2500. A second PCR of about 7 to 12 cycles was run with a J-beta primer mix and a sample-barcoded 5' primer. Each TCR beta cDNA molecule received a unique molecular identifier from a template-switch 5' adaptor carrying 12 random nucleotides. Each sample yielded at least 3 million CDR3-containing paired-end reads. First-strand cDNA synthesis was performed from all RNA using the Mint cDNA synthesis kit, with priming by a TRBC-specific oligonucleotide. All cDNA was treated with uracil-DNA glycosylase and then went through a first 18-cycle PCR with the universal primers M1SS and BC2_uni_R. Per the authors' processing: For normalization, 1 million high-quality reads were randomly selected from each sample, with every read carrying a distinct molecular identifier. Reads sharing molecular identifiers were discarded rather than binned into consensus sequences. MiTCR, set to a Q25 quality threshold and the strictest error-elimination algorithm, was used for CDR3 identification, clonotype clustering and error correction. A nonparametric unseen species model with Euler transformation was used to estimate a lower bound on total TCR beta diversity. In-frame beta chains were kept once TCRdb had trimmed the public reads at Q25 with fastp and called clones with MiXCR. Rows merge per CDR3 protein into single entries with the most common DNA and genes. TCRdb, not the original authors, processed these V and J calls. This sample gives more than 700,000 distinct CDR3 sequences in total; about 48% of them show up just once. About 42% of the sample rests with the top ten.

The material sequenced was blood. This TCR derives from a man of 80 years or more in good health. The chain couples TRBV29-1 to TRBJ2-7; confidence is insufficient to name the D gene. The CDR3: CSVEDGAQTSYEQYF. In nucleotides, the sequence is TGCAGCGTTGAAGATGGAGCACAAACCTCCTACGAGCAGTACTTC.